This TCR beta chain was captured by sequencing in a study of blood T cell repertoires in COVID-19. Looking at the study overall: PBMCs, B-cell-depleted T cells, or T cells provided the cDNA or gDNA that made up the material.

Assay used: immunoSEQ multiplex PCR; TCRdb lists only in-frame clones, some missing. The sample contains 470,000 or so clones, more than 85% of which appear only once. CDR1 and CDR2 from the germline V gene are MDHEN and SYDVKM. This CDR3 is 15 amino acids long. V lost 5 bases to trimming and J lost 7 bases; unmatched junction nucleotides: 11. The source of this sequence is a woman aged 30 to 39 with acute or convalescent COVID-19. Source material: peripheral blood. J is TRBJ1-5 and V is TRBV28, with 7 positions matching TRBD1. CDR3 loop: CASSAVEGAAQPQHF. The CDR3 DNA reads as TGTGCCAGCAGTGCGGTCGAGGGGGCAGCGCAGCCCCAGCATTTT.